This passage covers 5 T cell receptor beta chains from one sample sequenced in a study of T-cell reconstitution after alpha-beta-depleted transplantation in children. Construction of the TCRbeta library involved unique molecular identifiers. From the PCR reads, TCRdb called clonotypes with MiXCR, one entry per CDR3 protein. Counted here are 500,000 to 600,000 distinct CDR3 sequences, 15% to 20% occurring once; the ten biggest clones make up about 3.1%. The source material was PBMCs from the stem cell graft donor, sampled from the stem cell graft. All receptors derive from a human donor who donated a stem cell graft to a child with acute lymphoblastic leukemia.

The J gene is TRBJ2-7, the V gene TRBV13; 12 bases fit TRBD2. The CDR3 is made up of 14 amino acids. Germline values: CDR1 PRHDT, CDR2 FYEKMQ (reference sequence). V lost 4 bases, J lost 10 bases, and 8 bases stayed unmatched. The CDR3 here is CASSYPSSGRAQYF. The CDR3 DNA follows: TGTGCCAGCAGCTACCCGTCTAGCGGGAGGGCCCAGTACTTC.

In its sample, this clonotype was seen a few times. The chain recombines TRBV20-1 with TRBJ2-2; D is uncertain. The V end lost 3 bases, the J end lost 0 bases, and 8 bases lay between the germline ends. The germline V gene has CDR1 DFQATT and CDR2 SNEGSKA (reference sequence). CDR3 length: 14 amino acids. DNA of the CDR3: TGCAGTGCTAGCTCGGAACCGAACACCGGGGAGCTGTTTTTT. Its protein is CSASSEPNTGELFF.

V gene TRBV4-1 combines with J gene TRBJ1-2; 7 nucleotides line up with TRBD1. This CDR3 is 13 amino acids long. Germline values: CDR1 MGHRA, CDR2 YSYEKL. Trimming at V came to 5 bases and at J to 7 bases, leaving 7 bases not matched to a gene. The CDR3 here is CASSTNRGAGYTF. In DNA form, the CDR3 reads TGCGCCAGCAGCACCAACAGGGGAGCTGGCTACACCTTC.

This clonotype came up a few times. The J gene is TRBJ1-1, the V gene TRBV7-3, with a possible D match to TRBD1 (6 bases). From germline, CDR1 is SGHTA and CDR2 FQGTGA. The CDR3 is made up of 15 amino acids. Deletions cut 2 bases from V and 0 bases from J, with 10 bases between. CDR3 sequence (DNA): TGTGCCAGCAGCTTAGCAGGGGCGGTGAACACTGAAGCTTTCTTT. This translates into CASSLAGAVNTEAFF.

This clonotype has just a few counts. The chain has TRBV20-1 and TRBJ2-2, with D uncertain. The CDR3 consists of 12 residues. Trimming removed 0 bases at V and 6 bases at J, with 5 bases between. Germline-derived CDR1 and CDR2 are DFQATT and SNEGSKA (reference sequence). In DNA, the CDR3 is TGCAGTGCTAGAGATCCTCCCGGGGAGCTGTTTTTT. Protein sequence: CSARDPPGELFF.